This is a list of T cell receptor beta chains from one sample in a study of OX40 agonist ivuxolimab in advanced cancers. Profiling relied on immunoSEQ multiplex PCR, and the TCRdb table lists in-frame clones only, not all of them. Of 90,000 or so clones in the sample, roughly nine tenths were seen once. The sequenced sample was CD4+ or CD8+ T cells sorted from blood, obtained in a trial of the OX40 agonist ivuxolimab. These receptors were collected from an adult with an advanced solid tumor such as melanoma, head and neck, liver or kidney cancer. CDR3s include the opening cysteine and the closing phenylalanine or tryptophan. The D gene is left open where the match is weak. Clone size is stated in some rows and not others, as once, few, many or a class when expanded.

TGTGCCATCAGTGTGGGGGGCACTGGGGCCAACGTCCTGACTTTC | CAISVGGTGANVLTF | TRBJ2-6 | . | . | TRBV10-3
TGTGCCAGCAGGACGGGACAGGGCCAAGAGACCCAGTACTTC | CASRTGQGQETQYF | TRBJ2-5 | . | TRBD1 | TRBV6-1
TGTGCCAGCAGCAAAGCTTTCGGGGTGTGCTCGGGAGAGACCCAGTACTTC | CASSKAFGVCSGETQYF | TRBJ2-5 | . | . | TRBV21-1
TGCGCCAGCAGTGACGGGAGTGTCTACAATGAGCAGTTCTTC | CASSDGSVYNEQFF | TRBJ2-1 | . | . | TRBV10-1
TGCGCCAGCAGCTTGGAACAACAAGAGACCCAGTACTTC | CASSLEQQETQYF | TRBJ2-5 | . | . | TRBV5-1
TGTGCCAGCAAATCCGGGACAGGGGGCAACGAGCAGTACTTC | CASKSGTGGNEQYF | TRBJ2-7 | . | TRBD1 | TRBV28
TGTGCCAGCAGCAAGGACAGTCTGCGGGGCTACACCTTC | CASSKDSLRGYTF | TRBJ1-2 | once | . | TRBV7-9
TGTGCCAGCAGTGAGACAGGGACTCAGCCCCAGCATTTT | CASSETGTQPQHF | TRBJ1-5 | . | TRBD1 | TRBV2
TGTGCCAGCAGCCCTTCCGGAGGGAGAAGCAAAAACATTCAGTACTTC | CASSPSGGRSKNIQYF | TRBJ2-4 | . | . | TRBV7-2
TGTGCCAGCAGCTTAGATCCCGACGGGTCGGTCTACAATGAGCAGTTCTTC | CASSLDPDGSVYNEQFF | TRBJ2-1 | . | . | TRBV11-2
TGCGCCAGCAGCCCAGGACAGGGCCCGCGCAATCAGCCCCAGCATTTT | CASSPGQGPRNQPQHF | TRBJ1-5 | few | TRBD1 | TRBV4-1
TGTGCCAGCTCACCACGCACACAGGGTTCGAACGAAAAACTGTTTTTT | CASSPRTQGSNEKLFF | TRBJ1-4 | . | . | TRBV18
TGTGCCAGCAAAATCGCCGGACGGGACTCTTACGAGCAGTACTTC | CASKIAGRDSYEQYF | TRBJ2-7 | . | . | TRBV19
TGTGCCAGCAGCTTTACAGGGCGGGGGTTAGCCAAAAACATTCAGTACTTC | CASSFTGRGLAKNIQYF | TRBJ2-4 | . | . | TRBV5-4
TGTGCCAGCACCACTTGGACAGGGGGAGGAACTGAAGCTTTCTTT | CASTTWTGGGTEAFF | TRBJ1-1 | . | TRBD1 | TRBV7-2
TGTGCCAGCAGTGCCTACAGGGCAACTGGGGCCAACGTCCTGACTTTC | CASSAYRATGANVLTF | TRBJ2-6 | . | . | TRBV2
TGTGCCAGCAGCCCGGGACTAGCGGGAGTAGATACGCAGTATTTT | CASSPGLAGVDTQYF | TRBJ2-3 | once | TRBD2 | TRBV7-9
TGTGCCTGGAGCCGTTGGTCGGGCGAAAAACTGTTTTTT | CAWSRWSGEKLFF | TRBJ1-4 | . | . | TRBV30
TGTGCCAGCAGCCAAGTCTGGGGGGCTGCCGGGGAGCTGTTTTTT | CASSQVWGAAGELFF | TRBJ2-2 | . | . | TRBV4-2
TGTGCCAGCTCACCACCGGTCCCCAGGGTGGATAACTATGGCTACACCTTC | CASSPPVPRVDNYGYTF | TRBJ1-2 | . | . | TRBV18
TGTGCCAGCAGGTTGACGGAGAACACTGAAGCTTTCTTT | CASRLTENTEAFF | TRBJ1-1 | . | . | TRBV6-6
TGTGCCTGGAGTGTACGGGCAGGGCCTAATGAAAAACTGTTTTTT | CAWSVRAGPNEKLFF | TRBJ1-4 | . | . | TRBV30
TGTGCCAGCAGTTTGGGGCAGCCCTATGGCTACACCTTC | CASSLGQPYGYTF | TRBJ1-2 | . | . | TRBV28
TGTGCCAGCAGCCAAGAGGACTCCAGTGAGCAGTTCTTC | CASSQEDSSEQFF | TRBJ2-1 | . | . | TRBV4-2
TGTGCCAGCTCGGTTTCGTGGACTAGATATTTCAATGAGCAGTTCTTC | CASSVSWTRYFNEQFF | TRBJ2-1 | . | TRBD2 | TRBV18
TGTGCCAGCAGTGCCCAGGGCCCTAATGAAAAACTGTTTTTT | CASSAQGPNEKLFF | TRBJ1-4 | . | . | TRBV2
TGTGCCAGCAGTCCGGGACCACCTTACGAGCAGTACTTC | CASSPGPPYEQYF | TRBJ2-7 | . | . | TRBV6-1
TGTGCCAGCTCACCACCTCTGGGGACAGGGATATACGAGCAGTACTTC | CASSPPLGTGIYEQYF | TRBJ2-7 | . | TRBD1 | TRBV18
TGTGCCAGTAGTTCAACTAGCGGGAGAAACGAGCAGTACTTC | CASSSTSGRNEQYF | TRBJ2-7 | . | TRBD2 | TRBV19
TGTGCCTGGAGTGGGGTCGCACAGGGACCTGGCTACACCTTC | CAWSGVAQGPGYTF | TRBJ1-2 | . | . | TRBV30
TGTGCCACCAACCTATCGGGGCCCCAGCATTTT | CATNLSGPQHF | TRBJ1-5 | once | . | TRBV28
TGTGCCAGCAGTTTAGCGGCTCCTTCCTACGAGCAGTACTTC | CASSLAAPSYEQYF | TRBJ2-7 | . | . | TRBV28
TGTGCCAGCTCACCGGCTAGCACAGATACGCAGTATTTT | CASSPASTDTQYF | TRBJ2-3 | once | . | TRBV18
TGTGCCAGCAGTTTAGGATCTCGTAGCAATCAGCCCCAGCATTTT | CASSLGSRSNQPQHF | TRBJ1-5 | . | . | TRBV28
TGTGCCAGCTCACCCCTTGAATCGGCGGGAGCGAATGAGCAGTTCTTC | CASSPLESAGANEQFF | TRBJ2-1 | . | TRBD2 | TRBV18
TGTGCCAGCAGACTCAACAGGAACACCGGGGAGCTGTTTTTT | CASRLNRNTGELFF | TRBJ2-2 | . | . | TRBV27